The rows below give T cell receptor beta chains drawn from one sample of a study of CD8+CD57+ T cells in acquired aplastic anemia. MiXCR, applied by TCRdb to the reads, yields one record per CDR3 protein. The sample shows 200,000 to 250,000 distinct CDR3 sequences, roughly two thirds of them seen only once. Sequenced: sorted CD4+, CD8+, or CD8+CD57+ T cells (not recorded which) from PBMCs. The receptors were sampled from a human donor with aplastic anemia. Each CDR3 is given with its conserved first and last residue. The order of the fields is clone size, CDR3 length, V gene, J gene, D gene, CDR3 DNA, CDR3 protein. The D gene is left open where the match is weak. A row's size may be missing; if present it is once, few, many or a size class.

size: .; length: 14; V: TRBV20-1; J: TRBJ1-2; D: TRBD1; DNA: TGCAGTGGCTCGTGGACAGGGTCTTTCTATGGCTACACCTTC; CDR3: CSGSWTGSFYGYTF
size: .; length: 14; V: TRBV28; J: TRBJ2-7; D: .; DNA: TGTGCCAGCAGTTCTCAGGGGTCTGTTTACGAGCAGTACTTC; CDR3: CASSSQGSVYEQYF
size: .; length: 15; V: TRBV5-1; J: TRBJ2-2; D: .; DNA: TGCGCCAGCAGCACTGGGACCGTGGGAACCGGGGAGCTGTTTTTT; CDR3: CASSTGTVGTGELFF
size: many; length: 15; V: TRBV2; J: TRBJ2-1; D: .; DNA: TGTGCCAGCAGTGAGCTCCAATATACGGGCAATGAGCAGTTCTTC; CDR3: CASSELQYTGNEQFF
size: many; length: 15; V: TRBV15; J: TRBJ2-7; D: TRBD2; DNA: TGTGCCACCAGCAGAGACCTAGCGGCCTCCTACGAGCAGTACTTC; CDR3: CATSRDLAASYEQYF
size: .; length: 16; V: TRBV11-2; J: TRBJ2-1; D: TRBD2; DNA: TGTGCCAGCAGCTTACCCTTAAGCGGGAGTAGGGATGAGCAGTTCTTC; CDR3: CASSLPLSGSRDEQFF
size: once; length: 16; V: TRBV10-3; J: TRBJ1-1; D: .; DNA: TGTGCCATGGGGGTATCGGACACCAGGGAGGGGACTGAAGCTTTCTTT; CDR3: CAMGVSDTREGTEAFF
size: few; length: 16; V: TRBV12-3/TRBV12-4; J: TRBJ2-1; D: TRBD2; DNA: TGTGCCAGCAGTTTTCCGCCTAGCGGGGGGTACAATGAGCAGTTCTTC; CDR3: CASSFPPSGGYNEQFF
size: .; length: 15; V: TRBV19; J: TRBJ1-4; D: TRBD1; DNA: TGTGCCAGTAGGACCGGACAGGTGGTGGGTGAAAAACTGTTTTTT; CDR3: CASRTGQVVGEKLFF
size: once; length: 16; V: TRBV9; J: TRBJ2-2; D: TRBD2; DNA: TGTGCCAGCAGCGTTACTAGCGGGGGAGTAACCGGGGAGCTGTTTTTT; CDR3: CASSVTSGGVTGELFF
size: few; length: 15; V: TRBV5-8; J: TRBJ2-5; D: .; DNA: TGTGCCAGCAGCGACAAAGGCCTTACCGGGGAGACCCAGTACTTC; CDR3: CASSDKGLTGETQYF
size: few; length: 12; V: TRBV29-1; J: TRBJ2-2; D: .; DNA: TGCAGCGTTGAAGCTAGGGCCGGGGAGCTGTTTTTT; CDR3: CSVEARAGELFF
size: .; length: 13; V: TRBV7-9; J: TRBJ2-1; D: .; DNA: TGTGCCAGCAGCGGGAGGCTAGACAATGAGCAGTTCTTC; CDR3: CASSGRLDNEQFF
size: .; length: 16; V: TRBV5-6; J: TRBJ1-6; D: .; DNA: TGTGCCAGCAGCTCTAACCAGAGGCTCGATAATTCACCCCTCCACTTT; CDR3: CASSSNQRLDNSPLHF
size: .; length: 15; V: TRBV25-1; J: TRBJ2-2; D: .; DNA: TGTGCCAGCAGTGACTGGGACGAGGGGGCCGGGGAGCTGTTTTTT; CDR3: CASSDWDEGAGELFF
size: .; length: 16; V: TRBV24-1; J: TRBJ2-1; D: TRBD1; DNA: TGTGCCACCAGTGTAGGTGGGACAGGGGAGGTGGTTGAGCAGTTCTTC; CDR3: CATSVGGTGEVVEQFF
size: once; length: 14; V: TRBV2; J: TRBJ2-1; D: TRBD2; DNA: TGTGCCAGCATAGGGCTAGCGGCGAGCAATGAGCAGTTCTTC; CDR3: CASIGLAASNEQFF
size: .; length: 16; V: TRBV15; J: TRBJ2-1; D: .; DNA: TGTGCCACCAGCCGCCCTAAATCTGCCTCCTACAATGAGCAGTTCTTC; CDR3: CATSRPKSASYNEQFF
size: .; length: 19; V: TRBV10-3; J: TRBJ1-1; D: TRBD1; DNA: TGTGCCATCAGTATCCGGGACAGGGGGCCGAAGGTGGCGAACACTGAAGCTTTCTTT; CDR3: CAISIRDRGPKVANTEAFF
size: .; length: 15; V: TRBV7-7; J: TRBJ2-1; D: .; DNA: TGTGCCAGCAGCCCAGGGACACACGGAAGCAATGAGCAGTTCTTC; CDR3: CASSPGTHGSNEQFF
size: .; length: 15; V: TRBV20-1; J: TRBJ1-5; D: .; DNA: TGCAGTGCTATCTCGGGCAGGCGAGGGAGTCAGCCCCAGCATTTT; CDR3: CSAISGRRGSQPQHF
size: many; length: 15; V: TRBV4-1; J: TRBJ2-1; D: .; DNA: TGCGCCAGCAGCCCCCGGGACATCCCCTACAATGAGCAGTTCTTC; CDR3: CASSPRDIPYNEQFF
size: .; length: 17; V: TRBV7-2; J: TRBJ2-3; D: .; DNA: TGTGCCAGCAGATACCGGGCCCTATGGGGGGGCACAGATACGCAGTATTTT; CDR3: CASRYRALWGGTDTQYF
size: many; length: 12; V: TRBV5-1; J: TRBJ2-5; D: .; DNA: TGCGCCAGCTCTGGGGGCCTGGAGACCCAGTACTTC; CDR3: CASSGGLETQYF
size: .; length: 12; V: TRBV29-1; J: TRBJ1-2; D: .; DNA: TGCAGCGTTTACAGGGTTAACTATGGCTACACCTTC; CDR3: CSVYRVNYGYTF
size: .; length: 13; V: TRBV10-3; J: TRBJ2-7; D: .; DNA: TGTGCCATCAGTGCCGGGCTCTCCTACGGGCAGTACTTC; CDR3: CAISAGLSYGQYF
size: many; length: 16; V: TRBV4-2; J: TRBJ2-1; D: .; DNA: TGTGCCAGCAGCCAAGGGGCCTTCAGCTCCTACAATGAGCAGTTCTTC; CDR3: CASSQGAFSSYNEQFF
size: .; length: 16; V: TRBV2; J: TRBJ2-7; D: .; DNA: TGTGCCAGCAGTAAACAGAACAGCGCCGTCTCCTACGAGCAGTACTTC; CDR3: CASSKQNSAVSYEQYF
size: once; length: 15; V: TRBV7-8; J: TRBJ2-7; D: .; DNA: TGTGCCAGCAGCTGGACGGCGGATAGCTCCTACGAGCAGTACTTC; CDR3: CASSWTADSSYEQYF
size: .; length: 14; V: TRBV7-3; J: TRBJ2-2; D: TRBD1; DNA: TGTACCAGCAGAAGACAGGGGCAGACCGGGGAGCTGTTTTTT; CDR3: CTSRRQGQTGELFF
size: .; length: 15; V: TRBV12-3/TRBV12-4; J: TRBJ1-2; D: TRBD1; DNA: TGTGCCAGCAGACCCAGTTGGGGGACAGGCTATGGCTACACCTTC; CDR3: CASRPSWGTGYGYTF
size: .; length: 13; V: TRBV14; J: TRBJ2-1; D: TRBD1; DNA: TGTGCCAGCAGCGTGGACAGGGGTGTTGAGCAGTTCTTC; CDR3: CASSVDRGVEQFF
size: few; length: 12; V: TRBV7-3; J: TRBJ1-2; D: .; DNA: TGTGCCAGCAGGGTGACTAAAGATGGCTACACCTTC; CDR3: CASRVTKDGYTF
size: few; length: 12; V: TRBV7-9; J: TRBJ1-2; D: .; DNA: TGTGCCAGCAGCCCACCGCTCGGCGGCTACACCTTC; CDR3: CASSPPLGGYTF
size: few; length: 13; V: TRBV15; J: TRBJ2-7; D: .; DNA: TGTGCCACCAGCCCACGGGTTTCCTACGAGCAGTACTTC; CDR3: CATSPRVSYEQYF
size: .; length: 14; V: TRBV24-1; J: TRBJ2-5; D: .; DNA: TGTGCCACCAGTGCGGACGGTTTCCAAGAGACCCAGTACTTC; CDR3: CATSADGFQETQYF
size: .; length: 17; V: TRBV29-1; J: TRBJ2-2; D: .; DNA: TGCAGCGTTGAAGATAGGGCAGGGGGAGGTTTAACCGGGGAGCTGTTTTTT; CDR3: CSVEDRAGGGLTGELFF
size: .; length: 13; V: TRBV25-1; J: TRBJ1-2; D: TRBD1; DNA: TGTGCCAGCAGTCACCCAGGGGGCAGACTCTACACCTTC; CDR3: CASSHPGGRLYTF
size: .; length: 15; V: TRBV25-1; J: TRBJ2-3; D: .; DNA: TGTGCCAGAAGGGCTCATCGGACAGACACAGATACGCAGTATTTT; CDR3: CARRAHRTDTDTQYF
size: .; length: 15; V: TRBV2; J: TRBJ2-5; D: TRBD2; DNA: TGTGCCAGCAGTCCATACAGCGGGGGGGCTGAGACCCAGTACTTC; CDR3: CASSPYSGGAETQYF
size: .; length: 11; V: TRBV12-3/TRBV12-4; J: TRBJ2-5; D: .; DNA: TGTGCCAGCAGCGGGGACATGGTTCCGTACTTC; CDR3: CASSGDMVPYF
size: many; length: 18; V: TRBV10-3; J: TRBJ1-5; D: .; DNA: TGTGCCATCAGTTTGACAGGACCGGAAGTGTATAGCAATCAGCCCCAGCATTTT; CDR3: CAISLTGPEVYSNQPQHF
size: .; length: 16; V: TRBV5-1; J: TRBJ2-3; D: TRBD2; DNA: TGCGCCAGCAGCCTTCCCAAGACTAGCGGTACAGATACGCAGTATTTT; CDR3: CASSLPKTSGTDTQYF
size: few; length: 15; V: TRBV20-1; J: TRBJ2-1; D: TRBD1; DNA: TGCAGTGCCCCAGGGTCGGGACAGGGGTTGAATGAGCAGTTCTTC; CDR3: CSAPGSGQGLNEQFF
size: once; length: 16; V: TRBV9; J: TRBJ2-7; D: TRBD2; DNA: TGTGCCAGCAGCGTAGGCGGACTAGCGGTCAGAAGCGAGCAGTACTTC; CDR3: CASSVGGLAVRSEQYF
size: few; length: 13; V: TRBV15; J: TRBJ2-3; D: .; DNA: TGTGCCACCAGCACGAGTCCCAGCGATACGCAGTATTTT; CDR3: CATSTSPSDTQYF
size: .; length: 12; V: TRBV20-1; J: TRBJ1-2; D: .; DNA: TGCAGTGCTAACTGGGATAACTATGGCTACACCTTC; CDR3: CSANWDNYGYTF
size: many; length: 14; V: TRBV12-3/TRBV12-4; J: TRBJ1-1; D: .; DNA: TGTGCCAGCAGCCCCTTAAGCGCCCTGACTGAAGCTTTCTTT; CDR3: CASSPLSALTEAFF
size: .; length: 12; V: TRBV12-3/TRBV12-4; J: TRBJ1-6; D: .; DNA: TGTGCCAGCAGAACCAATAATTCACCCCTCCACTTT; CDR3: CASRTNNSPLHF
size: .; length: 13; V: TRBV7-9; J: TRBJ1-1; D: .; DNA: TGTGCCAGCAGCTTAGGGCCCGAACGCGAAGCTTTCTTT; CDR3: CASSLGPEREAFF
size: .; length: 14; V: TRBV19; J: TRBJ2-1; D: .; DNA: TGTGCCAGTAGTATTCGGCAGGGGCCCAGGGAGCAGTTCTTC; CDR3: CASSIRQGPREQFF
size: .; length: 17; V: TRBV10-2; J: TRBJ2-1; D: .; DNA: TGCGCCAGCAGTGTTATATTCCCAAGGAGCTCCTACAATGAGCAGTTCTTC; CDR3: CASSVIFPRSSYNEQFF
size: .; length: 14; V: TRBV7-6; J: TRBJ2-1; D: .; DNA: TGTGCCAGCAGCTTACAACAGGGTGTCAATGAGCAGTTCTTC; CDR3: CASSLQQGVNEQFF
size: few; length: 14; V: TRBV7-8; J: TRBJ2-7; D: .; DNA: TGTGCCAGCAGCTTAGCCCAGGAATTCAACGAGCAGTACTTC; CDR3: CASSLAQEFNEQYF
size: .; length: 17; V: TRBV10-1; J: TRBJ2-5; D: TRBD2; DNA: TGCGCCAGCAGTGGGGGGACTAGCGGGGGGGCTGTAGAGACCCAGTACTTC; CDR3: CASSGGTSGGAVETQYF
size: once; length: 13; V: TRBV29-1; J: TRBJ1-4; D: TRBD1; DNA: TGCAGCGCCGCCGGGACAGACAATGAAAAACTGTTTTTT; CDR3: CSAAGTDNEKLFF
size: .; length: 13; V: TRBV2; J: TRBJ1-1; D: .; DNA: TGTGCCAGCACCGGACAGATACTGACTGAAGCTTTCTTT; CDR3: CASTGQILTEAFF